This T cell receptor (beta chain) was sequenced during a study of CD8 T cells in Susac syndrome. About this clonotype itself: What it binds is unknown.

CD8+ and CD4+ T cells circulating in blood were sequenced for TCR beta. The authors negatively isolated CD8+ and CD4+ T cells and FACS-enriched TEMRA cells. Germline V CDR1 and CDR2: SGHRS, YFSETQ. The CDR3 runs 15 residues. V dropped 4 bases and J dropped 2; count of bases not matched to a gene: 7. General study results and limits: An acknowledgment was made by the study that its TCR sequencing and HLA analysis involved relatively few individuals.

Random hexamers served to reverse transcribe roughly 0.5 to 1 ug RNA. Amplification of the TCR beta CDR3 was carried out by immunoSEQ multiplex PCR, which spanned a total of 54 Vbeta and 13 Jbeta segments. TCRdb re-derived calls from the immunoSEQ multiplex PCR reads in MiXCR, one entry per CDR3 protein. The sample holds under 200,000 distinct CDR3 sequences, 90% to 95% seen once. The origin of this receptor is a human donor in good health. The sequencing sample was made of CD4+ T cells from PBMCs. The J gene is TRBJ2-5, the V gene TRBV5-1; TRBD1 matches at 8 bases. The CDR3 reads CASSPNRGTQETQYF. Written as DNA, the CDR3 is TGCGCCAGCAGCCCTAACAGGGGGACACAAGAGACCCAGTACTTC. The whole variable domain, remainder taken from reference TRBV5-1 and TRBJ2-5, is KAGVTQTPRYLIKTRGQQVTLSCSPISGHRSVSWYQQTPGQGLQFLFEYFSETQRNKGNFPGRFSGRQFSNSRSEMNVSTLELGDSALYLCASSPNRGTQETQYFGPGTRLLVL.